The clone carrying this T cell receptor beta chain was observed a few times. The antigen is undetermined. The entry originates in a study of cytomegalovirus exposure and HLA in healthy donors. The study's findings and limits: Previous analysis showed most TCR beta V segments were productive about 90% or about 30% of the time. Researchers had no immune exposure information except CMV serostatus available. High specificity and sensitivity for cytomegalovirus status were reported for the classifier.

The PCR was carried out with 60 Vbeta primers and 13 Jbeta primers. The data were produced by immunoSEQ multiplex PCR, yet TCRdb's version contains in-frame clones alone and is incomplete. The sample has some 70,000 clones, 75% to 80% seen once; the top ten hold 7.8%. The V end lost 1 base, the J end lost 5 bases, and 11 bases lay between the germline ends. The CDR3 is 14 residues long. Germline V CDR1 and CDR2: MNHNS, SASEGT. Sequenced: PBMCs. V usage is TRBV6-1 and J usage is TRBJ1-1, with D unresolved. The sequence was collected from a man aged 18-30 years in good health and CMV-seropositive. CDR3 protein: CASSEVYSGTEAFF. The CDR3 nucleotides are TGTGCCAGCAGTGAAGTTTACAGTGGAACTGAAGCTTTCTTT.